The next 27 T cell receptor beta chains were all read from a single sample in a study of control samples from healthy donors and cancer patients. Only in-frame clones appear in the TCRdb table, and some are missing; sequencing was by immunoSEQ multiplex PCR. Of roughly 70,000 clones listed, 94% were seen once; the top ten hold under 3.5%. Source material: blood. These TCRs come from a woman aged 30 to 39 in good health.

The chain uses TRBV24-1 and TRBJ1-4, with D maybe TRBD1 (5 bases). Germline V gives CDR1 KGHDR, CDR2 SFDVKD. With 4 bases removed from V and 0 bases from J, the gap between germline ends came to 8 bases. This CDR3 spans 15 amino acids. In nucleotides, the CDR3 is TGTGCCACCAGTGAGCGGGGGGCAACTAATGAAAAACTGTTTTTT. This gives the protein CATSERGATNEKLFF.

The chain links TRBV5-4 to TRBJ2-2, with D perhaps being TRBD1 or TRBD2 (5 bases each). Germline V gene data show CDR1 as SGHNT and CDR2 as YYREEE (reference sequence). This CDR3 spans 13 amino acids. V gave up 6 bases and J gave up 6 bases, with 12 bases separating them. CDR3 sequence: CASTLRGAGELFF. The CDR3 bases are TGTGCCAGCACCTTAAGGGGAGCCGGGGAGCTGTTTTTT.

The rearrangement links TRBV18 to TRBJ2-5; D ambiguous. CDR1 is KGHSH and CDR2 is LQKENI in the germline V gene. This CDR3 contains 15 residues. V lost 5 bases to trimming and J lost 0 bases, with 13 bases between them. CDR3 sequence (DNA): TGTGCCAGCTCATTCGCCGGAATTCACCAAGAGACCCAGTACTTC. Translating it yields CASSFAGIHQETQYF.

V usage is TRBV9 and J usage is TRBJ2-1, with D hard to call. This CDR3 contains 12 residues. Germline CDR1 and CDR2: SGDLS and YYNGEE. V lost 3 bases, J lost 7 bases, and 8 bases lay in between. The CDR3 region is CASSAIPNEQFF. CDR3 sequence (DNA): TGTGCCAGCAGCGCTATCCCTAATGAGCAGTTCTTC.

This chain links TRBV6-6 with TRBJ2-1, with D tentatively TRBD1 (6 bases). Germline assignment: CDR1 MNHNY and CDR2 SVGAGI (reference sequence). V was trimmed by 2 bases and J by 8 bases, leaving 19 bases between them. CDR3 length: 16 residues. The CDR3 bases are TGTGCCAGCAGTTACCCCGAATGGGGGCAGCGTCATGAGCAGTTCTTC. It specifies CASSYPEWGQRHEQFF.

This rearrangement joins TRBV6-5 to TRBJ1-1, with D unclear. The V end lost 5 bases, the J end lost 4 bases, and 11 bases lay between the germline ends. Germline CDR1 MNHEY, CDR2 SVGAGI. This CDR3 region has 13 residues. The CDR3 nucleotides read TGTGCCAGCAGTCAACGGGAGGCCACTGAAGCTTTCTTT. It encodes CASSQREATEAFF.

V gene TRBV5-1 combines with J gene TRBJ1-1, with D perhaps TRBD1 (5 bases). Trimming stripped 5 bases from V and 1 base from J, with 21 bases between. Germline assignment: CDR1 SGHRS and CDR2 YFSETQ. The CDR3 extends over 17 amino acids. The CDR3 region is CASRPGWADITNTEAFF. DNA for the CDR3: TGCGCCAGCAGACCAGGGTGGGCGGACATCACGAACACTGAAGCTTTCTTT.

The chain combines TRBV2 with TRBJ2-3, with TRBD2 matching over 8 bases. J was trimmed by 1 base and V by 5 bases; bases with no gene match: 11. The germline gives CDR1 SNHLY, CDR2 FYNNEI. This CDR3 comprises 17 residues. CDR3 coding DNA: TGTGCCAGCAGTCGAGACAACGGGGGGGGCGGCACAGATACGCAGTATTTT. Its translation is CASSRDNGGGGTDTQYF.

This chain links TRBV28 with TRBJ2-5, with D tentatively TRBD2 (7 bases). Germline V CDR1 and CDR2: MDHEN, SYDVKM. With 1 base removed from V and 5 bases from J, the gap between germline ends came to 20 bases. CDR3 length equals 17 residues. As DNA, the CDR3 is TGTGCCAGCAGTTTATTTTTAGGGGGGGGGCCCCTTGAGACCCAGTACTTC. It codes for CASSLFLGGGPLETQYF.

The chain joins TRBV5-4 to TRBJ1-1; TRBD1 might be the D (6 bases). The germline V gene encodes CDR1 SGHNT and CDR2 YYREEE (reference sequence). The CDR3 runs to 14 residues. V lost 4 bases to trimming and J lost 4 bases, with 14 bases between them. This CDR3 reads CASSRRGLGTEAFF. CDR3 DNA: TGTGCCAGCAGCCGGAGGGGGTTGGGCACTGAAGCTTTCTTT.

The J gene is TRBJ2-3, the V gene TRBV7-9; tentatively, D is TRBD2 (5 bases). The V gene lost 3 bases and the J gene lost 2 bases, with 12 bases spanning the gap. CDR3 length: 15 residues. Germline assignment: CDR1 SEHNR and CDR2 FQNEAQ (reference sequence). The CDR3 is CASSLDGRYTDTQYF. The CDR3 DNA is TGTGCCAGCAGCTTGGATGGGAGATACACAGATACGCAGTATTTT.

The chain combines TRBV9 with TRBJ1-3; D perhaps matches TRBD1 (6 bases). Germline values: CDR1 SGDLS, CDR2 YYNGEE. The ends were cut back, 0 bases at V and 4 bases at J, with 17 bases in the middle. The CDR3 has 17 amino acids. The CDR3 sequence is CASSVGLRGAHGNTIYF. As DNA, the CDR3 is TGTGCCAGCAGCGTAGGACTACGGGGGGCGCACGGAAACACCATATATTTT.

The chain uses TRBV5-1 and TRBJ1-2; a possible D gene is TRBD1 (6 bases). This CDR3 has 14 residues. V dropped 4 bases and J dropped 3 bases, with 13 bases sitting between them. Per the germline V gene, CDR1 is SGHRS and CDR2 is YFSETQ. CDR3 amino acids: CASSLAGADYGYTF. CDR3 DNA sequence: TGCGCCAGCAGCCTGGCAGGGGCGGACTATGGCTACACCTTC.

The chain recombines TRBV12-3 or TRBV12-4 with TRBJ1-3; D call uncertain. The CDR3 is 13 residues long. Trimming stripped 6 bases from V and 4 bases from J, with 10 bases between. The CDR3 loop is CASRTARGNTIYF. The CDR3 DNA reads TGTGCCAGCAGAACGGCGAGGGGAAACACCATATATTTT.

The chain recombines TRBV12-3 or TRBV12-4 with TRBJ1-2; the match to TRBD1 covers 9 bases. The CDR3 length is 13 residues. J was trimmed by 6 bases and V by 5 bases; bases with no gene match: 4. For the CDR3, the DNA is TGTGCCAGCAGTATCAGGACAGGGGATGGCTACACCTTC. This gives the protein CASSIRTGDGYTF.

The chain is built from TRBV6-1 and TRBJ1-4, with 7 bases aligning to TRBD1. The V segment lost 0 bases and the J segment 10 bases; nucleotides outside the gene matches: 2. CDR3 length: 13 amino acids. Looked up from germline, CDR1 is MNHNS and CDR2 is SASEGT. CDR3 DNA: TGTGCCAGCAGTGAAGCGGCAGGGGGAAAACTGTTTTTT. Encoded protein: CASSEAAGGKLFF.

The V call is TRBV28, the J call TRBJ1-1; 10 nucleotides line up with TRBD1. Germline V gene data show CDR1 as MDHEN and CDR2 as SYDVKM. V was pared by 7 bases and J by 4 bases, with 6 bases of the junction left unmatched. CDR3 length: 14 residues. The CDR3 here is CASKPDRGPTEAFF. CDR3 in DNA: TGTGCCAGCAAGCCCGACAGGGGGCCCACTGAAGCTTTCTTT.

The CDR3 loop is CASSEQVGVQYF. The DNA of the CDR3 is TGTGCCAGCAGTGAGCAGGTTGGCGTTCAGTACTTC. V gene TRBV2 combines with J gene TRBJ2-4; D uncertain. The CDR3 contains 12 residues. V was shortened by 3 bases and J by 11 bases, with 11 bases between the two germline ends. The germline V gene has CDR1 SNHLY and CDR2 FYNNEI. Based on the CDR3 plus reference TRBV2 and TRBJ2-4, the full variable domain is EPEVTQTPSHQVTQMGQEVILRCVPISNHLYFYWYRQILGQKVEFLVSFYNNEISEKSEIFDDQFSVERPDGSNFTLKIRSTKLEDSAMYFCASSEQVGVQYFGAGTRLSVL.

The chain has TRBV5-6 and TRBJ2-7, with TRBD1 matching over 7 bases. CDR1 SGHDT and CDR2 YYEEEE come from the germline V gene. The CDR3 extends over 14 amino acids. With V trimmed by 5 bases and J by 9 bases, 14 bases remained unmatched. CDR3 nucleotides: TGTGCCAGCAGAATGACAGGGTCCTCCTCCGGGCAGTACTTC. Protein: CASRMTGSSSGQYF.

This clone was seen just once. The DNA of the CDR3 is TGTGCCAGTAGTATGGATAGCCATAACTATGGCTACACCTTC. Residues: CASSMDSHNYGYTF. The rearrangement joins TRBV19 to TRBJ1-2; D gene uncertain. Deletions cut 3 bases from V and 1 base from J, with 9 bases between. CDR1 and CDR2 from the germline V gene are LNHDA and SQIVND (reference sequence). The CDR3 has 14 residues.

Comments on this clone: Other nucleotide sequences from this sample produce the same CDR3. This sequence joins TRBV19 and TRBJ1-1; the D gene is possibly TRBD1 (5 bases). The CDR3 is 13 amino acids. V was cut by 3 bases and J by 1 base, with 6 bases left in between. CDR1 is LNHDA and CDR2 is SQIVND in the germline V gene (reference sequence). The CDR3 nucleotides read TGTGCCAGTAGTATTGGGGCGAACACTGAAGCTTTCTTT. This gives the protein CASSIGANTEAFF.

The genes are TRBV9 and TRBJ1-1; D gene unclear. Trimming removed 0 bases at V and 6 bases at J, with 9 bases between. In germline, CDR1 is SGDLS, CDR2 YYNGEE. The CDR3 sequence is 13 residues long. The CDR3 here is CASSVGSAAEAFF. The CDR3 region has the DNA TGTGCCAGCAGCGTAGGTAGTGCGGCTGAAGCTTTCTTT. The entire variable domain, with the rest obtained from reference TRBV9 and TRBJ1-1, is as follows: DSGVTQTPKHLITATGQRVTLRCSPRSGDLSVYWYQQSLDQGLQFLIQYYNGEERAKGNILERFSAQQFPDLHSELNLSSLELGDSALYFCASSVGSAAEAFFGQGTRLTVV.

The chain uses TRBV7-9 and TRBJ2-1, with unresolved D. Germline CDR1 and CDR2: SEHNR and FQNEAQ (reference sequence). The CDR3 is 16 amino acids. The V and J ends lost 4 bases and 8 bases respectively, with 21 bases between them. CDR3 sequence reads: CASSSTNLSLSDEQFF. The CDR3 DNA follows: TGTGCCAGCAGCTCAACCAACCTGTCTTTGAGCGATGAGCAGTTCTTC.

This clone was observed a single time. The chain couples TRBV11-2 to TRBJ2-1; possibly TRBD1 or TRBD2 for D (5 bases each). V was shortened by 3 bases and J by 7 bases, with 13 bases between the two germline ends. Germline V gene lookup returns CDR1 SGHAT and CDR2 FQNNGV. CDR3 length: 14 amino acids. The CDR3 sequence: CASSFQLAGNEQFF. The CDR3 DNA follows: TGTGCCAGCAGCTTCCAGCTAGCAGGGAATGAGCAGTTCTTC.

CDR3 DNA: TGTGCCAGTAGGTCCACCCCGACTCATGGCTACACCTTC. Its translation: CASRSTPTHGYTF. The chain couples TRBV19 to TRBJ1-2, with D unclear. CDR1 and CDR2 (germline): LNHDA, SQIVND (reference sequence). V gave up 6 bases and J gave up 6 bases, with 14 bases separating them. The CDR3 runs to 13 residues. The full variable domain, rest sourced from reference TRBV19 and TRBJ1-2, is DGGITQSPKYLFRKEGQNVTLSCEQNLNHDAMYWYRQDPGQGLRLIYYSQIVNDFQKGDIAEGYSVSREKKESFPLTVTSAQKNPTAFYLCASRSTPTHGYTFGSGTRLTVV.

The chain carries TRBV2 and TRBJ1-5; TRBD1 might be the D (5 bases). Trimming removed 8 bases from V and 4 bases from J, with 12 bases in between. There are 13 residues in the CDR3. Germline V gives CDR1 SNHLY, CDR2 FYNNEI. The CDR3: CASGTELNQPQHF. The CDR3 DNA follows: TGTGCCAGCGGGACGGAACTGAATCAGCCCCAGCATTTT.

The chain recombines TRBV6-4 with TRBJ1-1; TRBD1 aligns across 7 bases. Germline assignment: CDR1 MRHNA and CDR2 SNTAGT. Trimming removed 5 bases from V and 5 bases from J; junction bases left unmatched: 5. The CDR3 covers 13 residues. The CDR3 is CASSTLQGTEAFF. In nucleotides, the CDR3 is TGTGCCAGCAGTACCTTACAGGGGACTGAAGCTTTCTTT.